The 16 T cell receptor beta chains in this list originate from one sample, sequenced in a study of T cell repertoires in Merkel cell carcinoma. Sequencing was performed with immunoSEQ multiplex PCR; in TCRdb, only in-frame clones are kept and a portion is missing. The table includes 15,000 or so clones, roughly 72% detected once. Sequenced input: tumor tissue. Every receptor here comes from an adult with Merkel cell carcinoma.

The CDR3: CASSLPGTGLESSYEQYF. The CDR3 coding sequence is TGTGCCAGCAGTTTACCCGGGACAGGGCTGGAGAGCTCCTACGAGCAGTACTTC. The chain couples TRBV28 to TRBJ2-7, with 9 bases matching TRBD1. The CDR3 sequence is 18 residues long. CDR1 is MDHEN and CDR2 is SYDVKM in the germline V gene. J was trimmed by 0 bases and V by 2 bases; bases with no gene match: 11.

The chain employs TRBV3-1 (or the pseudogene TRBV3-2) and TRBJ2-5, with D possibly TRBD2 on 5 matching bases. The CDR3 has 16 amino acids. The V gene lost 0 bases and the J gene lost 0 bases, with 11 bases spanning the gap. Germline loops: CDR1 LGHDT, CDR2 YNNKEL (reference sequence). The CDR3 loop reads CASSQEVRDYQETQYF. CDR3 sequence (DNA): TGTGCCAGCAGCCAAGAGGTCCGGGATTACCAAGAGACCCAGTACTTC.

In its sample, this clone was seen a few times. This sequence joins TRBV4-2 and TRBJ1-1; no clear D. V dropped 3 bases and J dropped 0 bases, with 5 bases sitting between them. The CDR3 has 13 amino acids. In germline, CDR1 is LGHNA, CDR2 YNFKEQ. CDR3 in DNA: TGTGCCAGCAGCCAGTCGTTGAACACTGAAGCTTTCTTT. It yields the protein CASSQSLNTEAFF.

The chain uses TRBV10-3 and TRBJ2-3; 8 nucleotides match TRBD1. J lost 2 bases, V lost 6 bases, and 4 bases had no gene match. Germline CDR1 is ENHRY and CDR2 is SYGVKD. CDR3 length: 14 amino acids. CDR3 sequence: CAIRDRESTDTQYF. In DNA, the CDR3 is TGTGCCATCAGGGACAGGGAGTCCACAGATACGCAGTATTTT.

V usage is TRBV5-1 and J usage is TRBJ1-5; 7 bases match TRBD1. The germline CDR1 and CDR2 sequences are SGHRS and YFSETQ. V gave up 4 bases and J gave up 7 bases; unmatched junction bases: 11. The CDR3 loop spans 15 amino acids. CDR3 protein: CASSPGDSGQQPQHF. CDR3 sequence (DNA): TGCGCCAGCAGCCCGGGCGACTCGGGACAGCAGCCCCAGCATTTT.

This chain connects TRBV14 to TRBJ2-2; TRBD1 might be the D (6 bases). The length of the CDR3 is 17 residues. Germline-derived CDR1 and CDR2 are SGHDN and FVKESK. Trimming removed 0 bases from V and 1 base from J, with 12 bases in between. The CDR3 here is CASSQDRGRGNTGELFF. The CDR3, as DNA: TGTGCCAGCAGCCAAGATCGAGGCAGGGGGAACACCGGGGAGCTGTTTTTT.

The chain recombines TRBV12-3 or TRBV12-4 with TRBJ1-2; no firm D call. V lost 10 bases and J 2 bases, leaving 8 bases between the germline ends. This CDR3 is 11 amino acids long. DNA of the CDR3: TGTGCCACCGAACGGAACTATGGCTACACCTTC. It yields the protein CATERNYGYTF.

This clone was seen a handful of times. The CDR3 region has the DNA TGTGCCAGCAGTTTGAACAGCCACTACGAGCAGTACTTC. Translation: CASSLNSHYEQYF. V and J are TRBV27 and TRBJ2-7; D gene uncertain. V dropped 3 bases and J dropped 3 bases, with 9 bases sitting between them. The CDR3 consists of 13 residues. Germline assignment: CDR1 MNHEY and CDR2 SMNVEV (reference sequence).

The V call is TRBV9, the J call TRBJ2-1; D is undetermined. The CDR3 is made up of 14 amino acids. Germline loops: CDR1 SGDLS, CDR2 YYNGEE. The germline V and J ends were trimmed by 0 bases and 9 bases, with 13 bases remaining between them. The CDR3 bases are TGTGCCAGCAGCGTAGTTCCCCGCGGCAGTGAGCAGTTCTTC. Its translation: CASSVVPRGSEQFF.

This chain connects TRBV6-5 to TRBJ1-5; D ambiguous. This CDR3 spans 13 amino acids. V was shortened by 8 bases and J by 0 bases, with 8 bases between the two germline ends. Germline CDR1 and CDR2: MNHEY and SVGAGI. The CDR3 region is CASALNSNQPQHF. CDR3 DNA sequence: TGTGCCAGCGCCCTTAATAGCAATCAGCCCCAGCATTTT.

This chain joins TRBV3-1 (or the pseudogene TRBV3-2) and TRBJ2-7; D may correspond to TRBD1 or TRBD2 (7 bases each). The CDR3 has 13 residues. Trimming shortened V by 4 bases and J by 3 bases, and 10 bases separated the two germline ends. Germline-derived CDR1 and CDR2 are LGHDT and YNNKEL (reference sequence). This chain's CDR3 is CASSPRGGYEQYF. DNA of the CDR3: TGTGCCAGCAGCCCCAGGGGGGGCTACGAGCAGTACTTC.

As concerns this clone: One end of the junction fails to match germline, which may point to a read error. The chain carries TRBV4-1 and TRBJ1-1; D gene unclear. This CDR3 comprises 14 residues. Germline V gives CDR1 MGHRA, CDR2 YSYEKL. CDR3 nucleotides: TGCGCCAGCAGCCAAGACCGATTCAACGGTGGTGGGCTCTTT. This codes for CASSQDRFNGGGLF.

This clone appeared a single time. V gene TRBV3-1 (or the pseudogene TRBV3-2) combines with J gene TRBJ1-2; 7 positions agree with TRBD1. This CDR3 contains 12 residues. The trim removed 2 bases at V and 7 bases at J, leaving 1 base unmatched. Per the germline V gene, CDR1 is LGHDT and CDR2 is YNNKEL (reference sequence). The CDR3 bases are TGTGCCAGCAGCCAAAACAGGGGTGGCTACACCTTC. As protein: CASSQNRGGYTF.

This clone has only a few counts. Relative to the germline gene, one junction end is altered; a read error may explain this. The identical CDR3 is also encoded by other nucleotide sequences in the sample. The chain is built from TRBV30 and TRBJ1-5, with D hard to call. CDR3 length: 13 residues. Per the germline V gene, CDR1 is GTSNPN and CDR2 is SVGIG (reference sequence). CDR3 DNA sequence: TGTGCTTGGAGTGGGGATAGCAATCAGCCCCAGCATTTT. This encodes CAWSGDSNQPQHF.

The genes are TRBV5-5 and TRBJ2-3, with 12 bases that match TRBD2. Trimming at V came to 4 bases and at J to 6 bases, leaving 9 bases not matched to a gene. From germline, CDR1 is SGHKS and CDR2 YYEKEE (reference sequence). CDR3 length equals 16 residues. Here the CDR3 DNA reads TGTGCCAGCAGCCAAACGACTAGCGGGAGAAAGGATACGCAGTATTTT. This translates into CASSQTTSGRKDTQYF.

V gene TRBV5-5 combines with J gene TRBJ1-2, with a weak D call TRBD1 (6 bases). Germline-derived CDR1 and CDR2 are SGHKS and YYEKEE (reference sequence). The CDR3 is 14 residues long. V was pared by 2 bases and J by 4 bases, with 12 bases between. The CDR3, as DNA: TGTGCCAGCAGCTTAGCAGGGGTAGTCTATGGCTACACCTTC. This codes for CASSLAGVVYGYTF. Looking up the rest from reference TRBV5-5 and TRBJ1-2 gives the full variable domain: DAGVTQSPTHLIKTRGQQVTLRCSPISGHKSVSWYQQVLGQGPQFIFQYYEKEERGRGNFPDRFSARQFPNYSSELNVNALLLGDSALYLCASSLAGVVYGYTFGSGTRLTVV.